This T cell receptor (beta chain) was recorded in a study of CD8 T cells in acute hepatitis C reinfection. Trimming cost V 0 bases and J 7 bases, with 9 bases left between them. Germline CDR1 reads MNHEY; CDR2 reads SMNVEV (reference sequence). The CDR3 sequence is 14 residues long. The repertoire was sequenced with immunoSEQ multiplex PCR; TCRdb's copy has only in-frame clones and lacks some. Among some 40,000 clones, around nine tenths were seen once, and the ten largest hold 0.5% to 0.65%. Study conclusions and caveats: TRBV04 and TRBV06 were preferentially used in all groups, not explained by naive pool overrepresentation. A V04-02/J02-02 clonotype was among under 15 public ones, independent of outcome.

A note on this clone: What it binds is unknown.

Indicated time point: naive CD8 control sorted from an acute-time-point sample. Specimen: naive CD8+ T cells from PBMCs. The sequence derives from a man aged 30 to 45 with chronic hepatitis C. The chain uses TRBV27 and TRBJ2-2; D uncertain. CDR3 region: CASSLSAAYGELFF. The DNA of the CDR3 is TGTGCCAGCAGTTTATCAGCCGCGTACGGGGAGCTGTTTTTT.